What follows are 2 T cell receptor beta chains derived from one specimen sequenced in a study of blood T cell repertoires in COVID-19. Using immunoSEQ multiplex PCR, the repertoire was profiled, and TCRdb retains in-frame clones only, with some absent. The sample contains tens of thousands of clones, 83% of which appear only once. The specimen sequenced was peripheral blood. The receptors originated from a woman aged 55-70 years with acute or convalescent COVID-19.

The V and J genes are TRBV5-6 and TRBJ1-2; possibly TRBD1 for D (6 bases). The germline V gene encodes CDR1 SGHDT and CDR2 YYEEEE. The CDR3 sequence is 13 residues long. V gave up 0 bases and J gave up 6 bases, with 9 bases separating them. The CDR3 here is CASSLVAGDGYTF. The DNA for the CDR3 is TGTGCCAGCAGCTTGGTGGCAGGGGATGGCTACACCTTC.

This clone has a single count. The chain joins TRBV18 to TRBJ2-2, with D possibly being TRBD1 (5 bases). Trimming stripped 3 bases from V and 0 bases from J, with 11 bases between. Germline V lookup: CDR1 KGHSH, CDR2 LQKENI. This CDR3 contains 16 residues. The DNA for the CDR3 is TGTGCCAGCTCACCTCAGGGCTCCGCGAACACCGGGGAGCTGTTTTTT. Its protein is CASSPQGSANTGELFF. Drawing the rest from reference TRBV18 and TRBJ2-2, the complete variable domain is NAGVMQNPRHLVRRRGQEARLRCSPMKGHSHVYWYRQLPEEGLKFMVYLQKENIIDESGMPKERFSAEFPKEGPSILRIQQVVRGDSAAYFCASSPQGSANTGELFFGEGSRLTVL.